The present T cell receptor beta chain was sequenced within a study of T cell responses to AZD1222 COVID-19 vaccine. About the study: Second-dose intervals of approximately 4 or approximately 12 weeks were pooled.

The V gene's germline CDR1 is MDHEN and CDR2 SYDVKM. The length of the CDR3 is 15 residues. V lost 3 bases to trimming and J lost 4 bases; unmatched junction nucleotides: 7. The assay was immunoSEQ multiplex PCR, and TCRdb's table has in-frame clones only and misses some. The repertoire holds roughly 95,000 clones, with approximately 88% as singletons. Sequences were derived from peripheral blood, sampled on day 0 of AZD1222 vaccination. The source of this sequence is an adult in good health. V usage is TRBV28 and J usage is TRBJ2-7; 9 nucleotides line up with TRBD2. DNA of the CDR3: TGTGCCAGCAGTTTTTCTAGCGGGAAGTTTTACGAGCAGTACTTC. Encoded protein: CASSFSSGKFYEQYF.